This entry concerns a single T cell receptor (beta chain). V lost 5 bases, J lost 3 bases, and 5 bases stayed unmatched. The CDR3 spans 14 residues. CDR1 SGHAT and CDR2 FQNNGV come from the germline V gene. The sample is drawn from a study of blood T cell dynamics during melanoma immunotherapy. Repertoires were generated with immunoSEQ multiplex PCR, while TCRdb's copy carries only in-frame clones and drops some. The sample shows under 8,000 clones, over 60% of them seen only once. Indicated time point: pre-treatment baseline. V usage is TRBV11-2 and J usage is TRBJ2-7; 9 nucleotides match TRBD2. Sequences were derived from blood, sampled from a patient treated with checkpoint blockade. The source is a human donor with melanoma. The CDR3 coding sequence is TGTGCCAGCAGCCCTCGACTAGCGGACTACGAGCAGTACTTC. Protein sequence: CASSPRLADYEQYF. Drawing the rest from reference TRBV11-2 and TRBJ2-7, the complete variable domain is EAGVAQSPRYKIIEKRQSVAFWCNPISGHATLYWYQQILGQGPKLLIQFQNNGVVDDSQLPKDRFSAERLKGVDSTLKIQPAKLEDSAVYLCASSPRLADYEQYFGPGTRLTVT.